The clone carrying this T cell receptor beta chain came up many times. As yet, its antigen is unknown. V lost 6 bases, J lost 8 bases, and 8 bases stayed unmatched. CDR3 length: 14 amino acids. On the day of bone marrow donation, the related graft donor provided peripheral blood. This sample stems from a study of T cells after posttransplantation cyclophosphamide. General study findings and limits: Donor CD8+ memory clones often dominated recipient blood repertoires at later times. Tissue-infiltrating T cells from skin or gut overlapped little with blood T cells. Recipient CMV seropositivity and CMV reactivation strongly tracked TRB clonality.

Some clones are missing from TCRdb's copy, which holds only in-frame ones; the method was immunoSEQ multiplex PCR. Recorded here are 9,500 to 15,000 clones, with no singletons, and the ten leading clones hold roughly 7.2%. The receptor was isolated from a woman aged 40 to 55 in good health, CMV-negative, and a related stem cell transplant donor. The sample taken for sequencing was PBMCs. J is TRBJ2-1 and V is TRBV12-3 or TRBV12-4; 9 bases map to TRBD1. CDR3: CASSPGQGRYEQFF. CDR3 nucleotide sequence: TGTGCCAGCAGCCCCGGACAGGGGAGGTATGAGCAGTTCTTC.